The following is a T cell receptor (beta chain) sequence with its context. The sample belongs to a study of blood T cell repertoires in COVID-19. Turning to the study itself: COVID-19 samples, acute and convalescent, were from the United States, Italy and Spain.

Authors' methods: Counts of nucleated cells, estimated from reference gene primer amplification, were obtained. TCRdb keeps only in-frame clones here, not all; method: immunoSEQ multiplex PCR. V and J calls and clone size are those listed in that table; D and trimming were worked out from the DNA. The sample lists about 300,000 clones; 70% to 90% were seen once. With 3 bases removed from V and 5 bases from J, the gap between germline ends came to 12 bases. This CDR3 has 14 residues. CDR1 is MNHNY, CDR2 SVGAGI, per germline (reference sequence). The sequenced sample consisted of PBMCs or T cells enriched from blood (not recorded which). The chain joins TRBV6-6 to TRBJ2-3, with a possible D match to TRBD1 (5 bases). The receptor was isolated from a man younger than 40 who had recovered from COVID-19. The CDR3 loop is CASSYDTGQDTQYF. The CDR3 DNA reads TGTGCCAGCAGTTATGATACAGGACAAGATACGCAGTATTTT.